These 17 T cell receptor beta chains share one sample of origin, sequenced in a study of T cell repertoires in cytomegalovirus infection. One entry per CDR3 protein results from TCRdb running MiXCR on the reads. The table shows about 450,000 distinct CDR3 sequences, with roughly 30% occurring only once. The sequenced sample was PBMCs. The receptors were sampled from a human donor in good health (CMV status not recorded). Some clones in this sample may be carry-over from other donors' samples.

The chain joins TRBV20-1 to TRBJ2-1; D remains unclear. Germline loops: CDR1 DFQATT, CDR2 SNEGSKA (reference sequence). CDR3 length: 15 residues. V was pared by 2 bases and J by 4 bases, with 15 bases between. The CDR3 DNA follows: TGCAGTGCTAGACCCAGTCACTTCTTATACAATGAGCAGTTCTTC. Amino acids: CSARPSHFLYNEQFF.

A word on this clonotype: A junction end diverges from the germline sequence, so it may reflect a read error. The chain couples TRBV6-6 to TRBJ2-7, with a tentative D call TRBD2 (5 bases). CDR1 is MNHNY and CDR2 is SVGAGI in the germline V gene (reference sequence). The CDR3 has 12 residues. This chain's CDR3 is CASSYAGYEHYF. The DNA for the CDR3 is TGTGCCAGCAGTTACGCGGGTTACGAGCATTACTTC.

This clonotype was observed at least ten times. CDR3 nucleotides: TGTGCCAGCAGCTCGCCGGGACGGTCCTACGAGCAGTACTTC. Protein: CASSSPGRSYEQYF. The rearrangement links TRBV7-2 to TRBJ2-7; D might be TRBD1 or TRBD2, each matching 5 bases. Looked up from germline, CDR1 is SGHTA and CDR2 is FQGNSA. The CDR3 contains 14 residues. The ends were cut back, 4 bases at V and 1 base at J, with 11 bases in the middle.

This chain links TRBV20-1 with TRBJ1-6, with D perhaps matching TRBD1 (5 bases). Germline CDR1 reads DFQATT; CDR2 reads SNEGSKA (reference sequence). This CDR3 has 16 amino acids. V lost 1 base and J lost 9, with 19 bases in between. The CDR3 reads CSARVTGLSVGSPLHF. CDR3 DNA sequence: TGCAGTGCTAGAGTAACGGGACTCTCAGTGGGTTCACCCCTCCACTTT.

In this sample, this clonotype turned up many times. The chain recombines TRBV6-6 with TRBJ2-5; 8 bases are a match to TRBD1. The junction had 4 bases not matched to a gene; V was cut back by 6 bases and J by 4 bases. This CDR3 comprises 13 residues. Per the germline V gene, CDR1 is MNHNY and CDR2 is SVGAGI (reference sequence). CDR3 loop: CASSGTGGETQYF. In DNA, the CDR3 is TGTGCCAGCAGCGGGACAGGAGGAGAGACCCAGTACTTC.

The rearrangement joins TRBV6-2 or TRBV6-3 to TRBJ2-5, with 8 nucleotides matching TRBD1. CDR3 length: 15 amino acids. Germline loops: CDR1 MNHEY, CDR2 SVGEGT. V dropped 7 bases and J dropped 9; count of bases not matched to a gene: 16. The CDR3 is CASNRQGRGQLAQYF. CDR3 nucleotide sequence: TGTGCCAGCAATCGACAGGGGAGAGGACAGCTGGCCCAGTACTTC.

In nucleotides, the CDR3 is TGTGCCAGCAGCTTACGGCGGGGGGCCCGAACCTATAATTCACACCACCACTTT. Its translation is CASSLRRGARTYNSHHHF. This sequence joins TRBV7-2 and TRBJ1-6; perhaps TRBD1 as D (6 bases). In germline, CDR1 is SGHTA, CDR2 FQGNSA. Trimming took off 2 bases at V and 18 bases at J, with 32 bases between the two ends. CDR3 length equals 18 residues.

Here the CDR3 DNA reads TGTGCCAGTACCGACAGGGAATTCGGAGCTTTCTTT. Translated, it gives CASTDREFGAFF. The genes are TRBV19 and TRBJ1-1; 7 bases are shared with TRBD1. The CDR3 is made up of 12 amino acids. V shed 7 bases and J 10 bases; nucleotides not matched to a gene: 9. Per the germline V gene, CDR1 is LNHDA and CDR2 is SQIVND (reference sequence).

With respect to this clonotype: The junction departs from germline at one end; a sequencing error may be responsible. This rearrangement joins TRBV7-8 to TRBJ2-7, with D possibly matching TRBD1 (5 bases). This CDR3 is 15 amino acids long. The germline gives CDR1 SGHVS, CDR2 FQNEAQ. CDR3 sequence: CASTPSETASDEKDF. CDR3 nucleotides: TGTGCCAGCACCCCGTCCGAGACAGCGTCCGACGAGAAGGACTTC.

J is TRBJ2-7 and V is TRBV6-2 or TRBV6-3; TRBD1 matches at 9 bases. Per germline, CDR1 MNHEY and CDR2 SVGEGT. Trimming removed 7 bases from V and 2 bases from J; junction bases left unmatched: 9. The CDR3 sequence is 15 residues long. The CDR3 nucleotides read TGTGCCAGCACCTTTTCCCGGGACAGGGCCTACGAGCAGTACTTC. Translated: CASTFSRDRAYEQYF.

The chain carries TRBV7-6 and TRBJ2-3, with D possibly matching TRBD2 (6 bases). The V end was cut by 5 bases, the J end by 4 bases, with 16 bases between. Germline CDR1 and CDR2: SGHVS and FNYEAQ. CDR3 length equals 15 residues. The CDR3 DNA reads TGTGCCAGCAGCCTCACGCTAGCGAGGCCAGATACGCAGTATTTT. Its translation is CASSLTLARPDTQYF.

The chain combines TRBV9 with TRBJ1-3; no clear D. Trimming stripped 6 bases from V and 4 bases from J, with 8 bases between. The germline gives CDR1 SGDLS, CDR2 YYNGEE. The CDR3 covers 12 residues. CDR3 nucleotide sequence: TGTGCCAGCACTCCCGGGGGAAACACCATATATTTT. Protein product: CASTPGGNTIYF.

There are a few counts of this clonotype. V gene TRBV24-1 combines with J gene TRBJ2-1; the D gene is possibly TRBD2 (6 bases). The CDR3 covers 15 residues. Germline V gives CDR1 KGHDR, CDR2 SFDVKD. V shed 9 bases and J shed 7 bases, with 21 bases lying between them. In nucleotides, the CDR3 is TGTGCCACCTCCGAGCCTAGCGCTGTGTGGAATGAGCAGTTCTTC. Its translation is CATSEPSAVWNEQFF.

This clonotype was detected ten times or more. This rearrangement joins TRBV7-2 to TRBJ2-5, with D perhaps TRBD1 or TRBD2 (5 bases each). This CDR3 region has 15 residues. CDR1 is SGHTA and CDR2 is FQGNSA in the germline V gene. Trimming stripped 7 bases from V and 4 bases from J, with 19 bases between. DNA for the CDR3: TGTGCCAGCATCCAAGTGGGACGCCACCCAGAGACCCAGTACTTC. Amino acid sequence: CASIQVGRHPETQYF.

The chain joins TRBV3-1 to TRBJ1-2; D gene uncertain. The germline gives CDR1 LGHDT, CDR2 YNNKEL (reference sequence). The CDR3 loop spans 14 amino acids. Trimming pared 1 base from V and 8 bases from J, leaving 14 bases between. The CDR3 DNA reads as TGTGCCAGCAGCCAAGCCGCACAGCCGGGCGGCTACACCTTC. Translated: CASSQAAQPGGYTF.

The table lists this clonotype with many counts. The chain joins TRBV7-2 to TRBJ1-6; D unresolved. Germline CDR1 and CDR2: SGHTA and FQGNSA. The CDR3 runs to 15 residues. The germline V and J ends were trimmed by 1 base and 7 bases, with 11 bases remaining between them. The CDR3 bases are TGTGCCAGCAGCTTAGAGTTATGGCTGAATTCACCCCTCCACTTT. Protein product: CASSLELWLNSPLHF.

V and J are TRBV7-3 and TRBJ1-1; TRBD1 is a possible D gene (5 bases). V gave up 2 bases and J gave up 4 bases, with 11 bases separating them. The CDR3 totals 14 residues. Germline assignment: CDR1 SGHTA and CDR2 FQGTGA. The CDR3 nucleotides are TGTGCCAGCAGCTTATCGGCCGGGGGCACTGAAGCTTTCTTT. This codes for CASSLSAGGTEAFF. The whole variable domain, filled in from reference TRBV7-3 and TRBJ1-1, reads GAGVSQTPSNKVTEKGKYVELRCDPISGHTALYWYRQSLGQGPEFLIYFQGTGAADDSGLPNDRFFAVRPEGSVSTLKIQRTERGDSAVYLCASSLSAGGTEAFFGQGTRLTVV.